The next 5 T cell receptor beta chains were all read from a single sample in a study of T cell responses to AZD1222 COVID-19 vaccine. Some clones are missing from TCRdb's copy, which holds only in-frame ones; the method was immunoSEQ multiplex PCR. The sample lists over 150,000 clones, roughly 91% seen once, with under 1.1% in the top ten. The sample was peripheral blood, taken 28 days after the second dose of the MenACWY control vaccine. These receptors originate from an adult who received the MenACWY meningococcal vaccine as a control.

The chain carries TRBV5-1 and TRBJ2-1; D is tentatively TRBD1 or TRBD2 (5 bases each). V lost 0 bases and J lost 8, with 12 bases in between. The length of the CDR3 is 14 residues. The germline V gene has CDR1 SGHRS and CDR2 YFSETQ. The CDR3 loop is CASSLGAGRDEQFF. The CDR3 bases are TGCGCCAGCAGCTTGGGCGCAGGGAGAGATGAGCAGTTCTTC.

The chain combines TRBV7-3 with TRBJ2-2; D remains unclear. The germline V and J ends were trimmed by 5 bases and 8 bases, with 12 bases remaining between them. CDR1 SGHTA and CDR2 FQGTGA come from the germline V gene. CDR3 size: 13 residues. The DNA of the CDR3 is TGTGCCAGCAGCCCTGTTGTATCTGGGGAGCTGTTTTTT. Amino acids: CASSPVVSGELFF.

This sequence joins TRBV30 and TRBJ2-3; possible D gene TRBD2, 6 bases. V lost 1 base and J lost 1, with 9 bases in between. CDR1 is GTSNPN and CDR2 is SVGIG in the germline V gene (reference sequence). The CDR3 sequence is 14 residues long. The DNA for the CDR3 is TGTGCCTGGAGTGCTAGCGCCCGCACAGATACGCAGTATTTT. This gives the protein CAWSASARTDTQYF.

The genes are TRBV2 and TRBJ2-7; no clear D. In germline, CDR1 is SNHLY, CDR2 FYNNEI. Trimming removed 7 bases at V and 2 bases at J, with 15 bases between. The CDR3 consists of 14 residues. The CDR3 loop reads CASIGYGTTYEQYF. In nucleotides, the CDR3 is TGTGCCAGCATTGGGTATGGCACGACCTACGAGCAGTACTTC.

J is TRBJ1-5 and V is TRBV21-1. TRBV21-1 is assigned pseudogene status. The CDR3 spans 18 residues. DNA for the CDR3: TGTGCCAGCAGCAAAGGGCGGCGGATAGGGGGGGGCAATCAGCCCCAGCATTTT. Its protein is CASSKGRRIGGGNQPQHF.